These 15 T cell receptor beta chains came from one sample sequenced in a study of cytomegalovirus exposure and HLA in healthy donors. The PCR used 60 Vbeta and 13 Jbeta primers. Sequencing was performed with immunoSEQ multiplex PCR; in TCRdb, only in-frame clones are kept and a portion is missing. The sample lists about 190,000 clones, approximately 84% occurring once. Sequencing was performed on PBMCs. These receptors were obtained from a woman aged 30 to 39 in good health and CMV-seropositive.

CDR3 nucleotides: TGCAGCATCCACCTAAATGAGCAGTTCTTC. Its protein is CSIHLNEQFF. The gene calls are TRBV29-1 and TRBJ2-1; D is uncertain. CDR1 and CDR2 (germline): SQVTM, ANQGSEA. The CDR3 contains 10 residues. V was cut by 8 bases and J by 7 bases, with 9 bases left in between.

J is TRBJ2-2 and V is TRBV29-1, with D possibly matching TRBD2 (6 bases). Germline values: CDR1 SQVTM, CDR2 ANQGSEA. Trimming left V 6 bases short and J 4 bases short, with 15 bases between. The CDR3 spans 14 residues. The CDR3 coding sequence is TGCAGCGTCACGGGGGAAAAGGGCACCGGGGAGCTGTTTTTT. It translates to CSVTGEKGTGELFF.

This chain links TRBV29-1 with TRBJ2-5; 8 bases fit TRBD1. The ends lost 7 bases at V and 5 bases at J; junction bases unmatched: 6. This CDR3 comprises 12 residues. Germline V gene data show CDR1 as SQVTM and CDR2 as ANQGSEA. The CDR3: CSADRGGETQYF. The CDR3 bases are TGCAGCGCCGACAGGGGCGGCGAGACCCAGTACTTC.

The chain uses TRBV27 and TRBJ2-3; 12 bases line up with TRBD2. Germline values: CDR1 MNHEY, CDR2 SMNVEV (reference sequence). V lost 5 bases and J lost 4; bases outside the gene matches: 7. The CDR3 spans 16 residues. CDR3 region: CASSRLTSGGADTQYF. In DNA form, the CDR3 reads TGTGCCAGCAGTCGTTTGACTAGCGGGGGTGCAGATACGCAGTATTTT.

The CDR3 sequence is CASSYLAGGPGEQYF. The CDR3 DNA reads as TGTGCCAGCAGCTATCTAGCGGGAGGGCCGGGCGAGCAGTACTTC. V is TRBV7-9 and J is TRBJ2-7; the match to TRBD2 covers 12 bases. Germline V CDR1 and CDR2: SEHNR, FQNEAQ (reference sequence). CDR3 length: 15 amino acids. Trimming at V came to 4 bases and at J to 6 bases, leaving 7 bases not matched to a gene.

This chain joins TRBV7-2 and TRBJ1-2; 7 nucleotides line up with TRBD1. CDR1 SGHTA and CDR2 FQGNSA come from the germline V gene. Unmatched junction bases numbered 12, after V lost 3 bases and J lost 8 bases. The CDR3 extends over 15 amino acids. CDR3 sequence reads: CASSLGQPGGDGYTF. DNA of the CDR3: TGTGCCAGCAGCTTGGGACAACCAGGGGGAGACGGCTACACCTTC. The variable domain in full, completed from reference TRBV7-2 and TRBJ1-2, reads GAGVSQSPSNKVTEKGKDVELRCDPISGHTALYWYRQSLGQGLEFLIYFQGNSAPDKSGLPSDRFSAERTGGSVSTLTIQRTQQEDSAVYLCASSLGQPGGDGYTFGSGTRLTVV.

Here the CDR3 reads CASSVGTLSNQPQHF. The CDR3, as DNA: TGTGCCAGCAGCGTAGGGACATTAAGCAATCAGCCCCAGCATTTT. This chain links TRBV5-8 with TRBJ1-5, with a tentative D call TRBD1 (6 bases). The germline CDR1 and CDR2 sequences are SGHTS and YDEGEE. The CDR3 is 15 amino acids. Trimming removed 4 bases from V and 1 base from J, with 12 bases in between.

This chain links TRBV29-1 with TRBJ1-1; TRBD1 is a possible D gene (5 bases). Germline V CDR1 and CDR2: SQVTM, ANQGSEA. The CDR3 sequence is 12 residues long. Trimming pared 7 bases from V and 1 base from J, leaving 10 bases between. CDR3 bases: TGCAGCGCCCGGGGGGAGAACACTGAAGCTTTCTTT. Its translation is CSARGENTEAFF.

This chain links TRBV7-9 with TRBJ1-2, with TRBD1 matching over 7 bases. Germline V gives CDR1 SEHNR, CDR2 FQNEAQ (reference sequence). The CDR3 length is 16 residues. V trimming: 2 bases; J trimming: 7 bases; junction bases outside the gene matches: 13. The CDR3 DNA reads as TGTGCCAGCAGCTTATATTTGGGGACAGACGGCTCTGGCTACACCTTC. Translation gives CASSLYLGTDGSGYTF.

The rearrangement joins TRBV2 to TRBJ1-5; D is unclear. V was clipped by 6 bases and J by 1 base, with 4 bases between them. In germline, CDR1 is SNHLY, CDR2 FYNNEI. The CDR3 loop spans 12 amino acids. CDR3 region: CASRQSNQPQHF. For the CDR3, the DNA is TGTGCCAGCAGACAGAGCAATCAGCCCCAGCATTTT.

The rearrangement joins TRBV5-1 to TRBJ2-5; a weak D match, TRBD2 (5 bases). Germline lookup yields CDR1 SGHRS and CDR2 YFSETQ. CDR3 size: 14 residues. The V gene lost 6 bases and the J gene lost 0 bases, with 12 bases spanning the gap. The CDR3 sequence: CASTQDGNQETQYF. CDR3 DNA: TGCGCCAGCACACAAGACGGGAACCAAGAGACCCAGTACTTC.

This chain's CDR3 is CASRGTGRAGANVLTF. DNA for the CDR3: TGTGCCAGCAGGGGGACAGGGCGGGCTGGGGCCAACGTCCTGACTTTC. The V gene is TRBV2, the J gene TRBJ2-6; 9 bases match TRBD1. The CDR3 extends over 16 amino acids. The V gene end was trimmed by 6 bases and the J gene end by 2 bases; junction bases not matched to a gene: 5. Germline loops: CDR1 SNHLY, CDR2 FYNNEI.

V and J are TRBV7-3 and TRBJ1-1; D is unresolved. The CDR3 spans 15 residues. Per the germline V gene, CDR1 is SGHTA and CDR2 is FQGTGA. The V and J ends lost 1 base and 5 bases respectively, with 14 bases between them. CDR3 loop: CASSLNGDTRTEAFF. The CDR3 DNA sequence: TGTGCCAGCAGCTTAAACGGCGACACGCGTACTGAAGCTTTCTTT.

The genes are TRBV14 and TRBJ2-1, with D unclear. Germline CDR1 reads SGHDN; CDR2 reads FVKESK. This CDR3 has 13 amino acids. With 2 bases removed from V and 9 bases from J, the gap between germline ends came to 11 bases. The CDR3 nucleotides are TGTGCCAGCAGCCAACTCCCTCCGAGTGAGCAGTTCTTC. Encoded protein: CASSQLPPSEQFF.

The rearrangement joins TRBV4-1 to TRBJ2-7; weak D call: TRBD1 (6 bases). The CDR3 is 15 residues long. With 8 bases removed from V and 0 bases from J, the gap between germline ends came to 17 bases. CDR1 is MGHRA, CDR2 YSYEKL, per germline. CDR3 bases: TGCGCCAGCTCCTATGACAGGTCGAGCTCCTACGAGCAGTACTTC. Amino acid sequence: CASSYDRSSSYEQYF.